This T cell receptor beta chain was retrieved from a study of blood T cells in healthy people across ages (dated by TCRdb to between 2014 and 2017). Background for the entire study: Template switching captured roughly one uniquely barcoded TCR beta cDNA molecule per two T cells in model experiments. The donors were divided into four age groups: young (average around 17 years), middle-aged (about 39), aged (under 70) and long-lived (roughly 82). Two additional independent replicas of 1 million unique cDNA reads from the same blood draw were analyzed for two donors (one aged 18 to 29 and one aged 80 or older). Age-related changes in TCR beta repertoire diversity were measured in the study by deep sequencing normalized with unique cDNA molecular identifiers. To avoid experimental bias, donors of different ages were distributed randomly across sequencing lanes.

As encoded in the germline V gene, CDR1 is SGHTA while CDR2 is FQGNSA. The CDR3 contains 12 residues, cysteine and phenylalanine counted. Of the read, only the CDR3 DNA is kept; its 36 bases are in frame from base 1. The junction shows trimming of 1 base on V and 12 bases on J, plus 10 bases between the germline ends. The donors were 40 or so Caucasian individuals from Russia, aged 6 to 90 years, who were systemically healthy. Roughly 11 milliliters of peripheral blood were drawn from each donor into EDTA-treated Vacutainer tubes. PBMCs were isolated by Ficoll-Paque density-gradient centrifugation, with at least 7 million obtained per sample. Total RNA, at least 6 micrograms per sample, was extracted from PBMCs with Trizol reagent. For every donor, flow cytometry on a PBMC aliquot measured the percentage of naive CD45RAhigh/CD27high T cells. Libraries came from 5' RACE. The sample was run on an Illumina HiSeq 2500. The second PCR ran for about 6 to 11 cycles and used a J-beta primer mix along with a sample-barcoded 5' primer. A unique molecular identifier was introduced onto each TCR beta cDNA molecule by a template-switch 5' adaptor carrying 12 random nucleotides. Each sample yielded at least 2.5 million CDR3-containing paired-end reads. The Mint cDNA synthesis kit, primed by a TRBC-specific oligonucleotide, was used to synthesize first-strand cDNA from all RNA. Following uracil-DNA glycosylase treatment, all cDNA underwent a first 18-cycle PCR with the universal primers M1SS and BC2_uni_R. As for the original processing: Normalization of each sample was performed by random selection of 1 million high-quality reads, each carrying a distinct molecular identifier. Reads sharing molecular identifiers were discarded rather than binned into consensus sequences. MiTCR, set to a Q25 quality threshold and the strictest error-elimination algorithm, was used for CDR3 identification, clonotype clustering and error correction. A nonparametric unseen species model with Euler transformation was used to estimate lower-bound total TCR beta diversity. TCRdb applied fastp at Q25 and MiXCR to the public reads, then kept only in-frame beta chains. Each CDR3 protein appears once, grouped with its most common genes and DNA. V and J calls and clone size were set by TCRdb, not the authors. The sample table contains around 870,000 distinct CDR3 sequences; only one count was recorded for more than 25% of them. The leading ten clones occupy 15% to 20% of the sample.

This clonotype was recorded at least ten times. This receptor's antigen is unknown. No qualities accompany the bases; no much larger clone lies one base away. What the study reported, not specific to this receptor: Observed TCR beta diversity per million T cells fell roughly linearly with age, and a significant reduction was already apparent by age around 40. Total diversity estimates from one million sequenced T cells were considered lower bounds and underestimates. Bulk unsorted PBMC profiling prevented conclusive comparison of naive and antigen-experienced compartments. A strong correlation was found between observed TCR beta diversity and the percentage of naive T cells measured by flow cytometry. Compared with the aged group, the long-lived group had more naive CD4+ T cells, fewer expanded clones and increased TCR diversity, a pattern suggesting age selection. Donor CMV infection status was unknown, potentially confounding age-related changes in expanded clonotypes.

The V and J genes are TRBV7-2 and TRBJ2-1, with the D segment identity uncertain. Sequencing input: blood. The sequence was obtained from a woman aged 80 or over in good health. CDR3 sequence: CASSLVSGAQFF. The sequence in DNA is TGTGCCAGCAGCTTAGTCTCGGGCGCGCAGTTCTTC.